The 2 T cell receptor beta chains below all came from one sample that was sequenced in a study of regulatory T cells in long-lasting Graves disease. Construction of the TCR beta libraries employed iRepertoire HTBI primers in conjunction with Arm-PCR of CDR3 regions. TCRdb independently ran MiXCR on the multiplex PCR reads; one entry per CDR3 protein. The repertoire consists of approximately 690,000 distinct CDR3 sequences, with approximately 29% occurring once and the leading ten covering roughly 40%. Time point described: persistent/refractory GD, antithyroid drugs over 5 years with positive TRAb. After RNA was extracted from PBMCs, the TCR library was made from it. Specimen: peripheral blood mononuclear cells (PBMCs), collected when the disease was refractory, from a patient treated with antithyroid drugs. The receptors stem from a female donor with Graves disease.

This clonotype has ten or more counts. The chain is built from TRBV7-2 and TRBJ2-5; the D is unclear. This CDR3 comprises 11 residues. V shed 7 bases and J shed 3 bases, with 6 bases lying between them. CDR1 SGHTA and CDR2 FQGNSA come from the germline V gene. The CDR3 DNA follows: TGTGCCAGCACCCCGAAAGAGACCCAGTACTTC. Translation gives CASTPKETQYF.

The rearrangement uses TRBV15 and TRBJ1-2; the D gene is possibly TRBD1 (5 bases). Trimming pared 0 bases from V and 3 bases from J, leaving 8 bases between. Per germline, CDR1 LNHNV and CDR2 YYDKDF (reference sequence). This CDR3 has 14 residues. Here the CDR3 DNA reads TGTGCCACCAGCAGAGATCAGGGCGACTATGGCTACACCTTC. Its translation is CATSRDQGDYGYTF.